This T cell receptor beta chain was captured in a study of cytomegalovirus exposure and HLA in healthy donors. Trimming took off 1 base at V and 5 bases at J, with 12 bases between the two ends. This CDR3 region has 15 residues. Germline assignment: CDR1 MDHEN and CDR2 SYDVKM. The protocol was immunoSEQ multiplex PCR, while the TCRdb copy is restricted to in-frame clones and leaves out a portion. This sample has 150,000 to 200,000 clones, with 84% found just once. Input material: PBMCs. This rearrangement joins TRBV28 to TRBJ1-3; D perhaps matches TRBD1 (5 bases). The sequence was obtained from a young man in good health and CMV-seropositive. The CDR3 DNA reads TGTGCCAGCAGTTTATTGGAGGGGCCTAGAAACACCATATATTTT. It yields the protein CASSLLEGPRNTIYF.